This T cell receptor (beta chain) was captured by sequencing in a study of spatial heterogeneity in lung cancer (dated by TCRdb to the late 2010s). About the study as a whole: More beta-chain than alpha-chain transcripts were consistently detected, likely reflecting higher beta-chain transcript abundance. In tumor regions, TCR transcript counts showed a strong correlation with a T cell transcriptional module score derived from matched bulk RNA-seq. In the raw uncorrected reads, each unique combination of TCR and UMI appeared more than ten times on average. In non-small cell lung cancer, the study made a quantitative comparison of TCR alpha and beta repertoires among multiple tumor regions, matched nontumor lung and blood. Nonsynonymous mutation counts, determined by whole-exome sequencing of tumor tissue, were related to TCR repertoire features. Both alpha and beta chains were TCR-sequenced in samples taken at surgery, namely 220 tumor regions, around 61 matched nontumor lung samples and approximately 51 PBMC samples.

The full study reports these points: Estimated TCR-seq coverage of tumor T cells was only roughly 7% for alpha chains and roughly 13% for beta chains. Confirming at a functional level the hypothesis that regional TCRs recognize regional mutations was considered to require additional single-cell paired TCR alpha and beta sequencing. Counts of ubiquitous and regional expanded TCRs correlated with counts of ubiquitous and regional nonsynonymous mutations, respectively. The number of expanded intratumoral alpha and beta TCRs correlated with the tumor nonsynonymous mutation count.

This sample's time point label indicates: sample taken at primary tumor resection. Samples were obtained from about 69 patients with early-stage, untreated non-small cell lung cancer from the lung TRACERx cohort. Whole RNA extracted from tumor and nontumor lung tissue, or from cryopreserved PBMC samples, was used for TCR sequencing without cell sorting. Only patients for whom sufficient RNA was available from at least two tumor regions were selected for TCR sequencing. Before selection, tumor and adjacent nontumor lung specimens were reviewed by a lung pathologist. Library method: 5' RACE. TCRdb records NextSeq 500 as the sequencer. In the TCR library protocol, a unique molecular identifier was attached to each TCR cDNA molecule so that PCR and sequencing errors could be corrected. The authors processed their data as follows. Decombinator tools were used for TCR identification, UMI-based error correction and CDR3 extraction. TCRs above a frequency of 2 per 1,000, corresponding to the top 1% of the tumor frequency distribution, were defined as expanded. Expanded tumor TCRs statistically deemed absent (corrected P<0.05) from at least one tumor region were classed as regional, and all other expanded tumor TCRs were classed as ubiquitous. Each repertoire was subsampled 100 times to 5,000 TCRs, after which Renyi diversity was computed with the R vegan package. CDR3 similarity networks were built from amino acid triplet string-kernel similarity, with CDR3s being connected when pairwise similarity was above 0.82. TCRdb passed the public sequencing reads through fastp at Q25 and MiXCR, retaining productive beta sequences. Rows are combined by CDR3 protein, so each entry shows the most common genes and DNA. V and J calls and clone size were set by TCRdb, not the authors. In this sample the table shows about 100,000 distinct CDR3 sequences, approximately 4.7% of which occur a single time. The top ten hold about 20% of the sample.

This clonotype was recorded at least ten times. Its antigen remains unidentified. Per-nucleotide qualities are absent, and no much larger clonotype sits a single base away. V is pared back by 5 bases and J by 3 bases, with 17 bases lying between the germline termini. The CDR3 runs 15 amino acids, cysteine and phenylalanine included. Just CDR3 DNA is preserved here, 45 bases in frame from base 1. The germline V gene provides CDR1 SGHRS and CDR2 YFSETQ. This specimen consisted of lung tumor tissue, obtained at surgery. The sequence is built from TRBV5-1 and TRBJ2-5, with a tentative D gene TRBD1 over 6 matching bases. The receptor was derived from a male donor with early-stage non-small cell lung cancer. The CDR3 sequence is CASSWNTGHEETQYF. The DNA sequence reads TGCGCCAGCAGTTGGAACACGGGACACGAAGAGACCCAGTACTTC.